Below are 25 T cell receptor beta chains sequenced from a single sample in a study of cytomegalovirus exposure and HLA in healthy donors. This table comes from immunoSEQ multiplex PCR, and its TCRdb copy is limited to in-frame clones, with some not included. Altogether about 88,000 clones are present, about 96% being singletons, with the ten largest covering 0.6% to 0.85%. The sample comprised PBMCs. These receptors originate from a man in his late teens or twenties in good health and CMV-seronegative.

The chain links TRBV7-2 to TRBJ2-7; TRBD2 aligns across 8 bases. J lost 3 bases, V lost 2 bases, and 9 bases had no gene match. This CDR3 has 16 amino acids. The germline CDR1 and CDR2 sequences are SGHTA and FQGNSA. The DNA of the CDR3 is TGTGCCAGCAGCTTAACAGCCGGGACTAGGATCTACGAGCAGTACTTC. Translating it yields CASSLTAGTRIYEQYF.

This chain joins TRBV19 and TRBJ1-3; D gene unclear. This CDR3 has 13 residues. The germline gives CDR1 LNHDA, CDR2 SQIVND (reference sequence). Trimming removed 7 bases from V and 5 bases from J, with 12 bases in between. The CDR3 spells CASTNLDRNTIYF. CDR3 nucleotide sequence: TGTGCCAGTACTAATCTCGATCGAAACACCATATATTTT.

CDR3: CASSLSFVQGFSNEQFF. CDR3 DNA: TGTGCCAGCAGCTTAAGTTTTGTCCAGGGGTTCTCCAATGAGCAGTTCTTC. V and J are TRBV7-9 and TRBJ2-1; maybe TRBD1 (6 bases). CDR1 SEHNR and CDR2 FQNEAQ come from the germline V gene (reference sequence). V dropped 2 bases and J dropped 6 bases, with 20 bases sitting between them. There are 17 residues in the CDR3.

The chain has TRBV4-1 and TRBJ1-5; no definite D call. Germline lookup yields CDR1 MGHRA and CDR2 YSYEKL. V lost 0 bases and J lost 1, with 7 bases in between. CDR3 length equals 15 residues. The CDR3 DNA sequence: TGCGCCAGCAGCCAAGAAGCGAGCAGCAATCAGCCCCAGCATTTT. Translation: CASSQEASSNQPQHF.

CDR3 bases: TGTGCCAGCAGGAGGAACTCCTACAATGAGCAGTTCTTC. Translated: CASRRNSYNEQFF. This chain uses TRBV6-1 with TRBJ2-1, with D unclear. CDR1 is MNHNS and CDR2 is SASEGT in the germline V gene. V dropped 6 bases and J dropped 0 bases, with 6 bases sitting between them. CDR3 size: 13 residues.

CDR3 sequence reads: CASRSGTGRQDTQYF. The CDR3 coding sequence is TGTGCCAGCAGGTCCGGGACAGGGAGGCAAGATACGCAGTATTTT. This chain links TRBV5-4 with TRBJ2-3, with 9 bases identical to TRBD1. Looked up from germline, CDR1 is SGHNT and CDR2 is YYREEE (reference sequence). The ends lost 5 bases at V and 5 bases at J; junction bases unmatched: 9. This CDR3 comprises 15 residues.

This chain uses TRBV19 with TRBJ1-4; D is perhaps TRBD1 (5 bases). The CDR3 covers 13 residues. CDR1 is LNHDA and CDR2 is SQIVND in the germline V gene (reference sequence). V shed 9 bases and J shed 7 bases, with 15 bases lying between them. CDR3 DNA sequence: TGTGCCAGCAAGGACACGACCGTTGAAAAACTGTTTTTT. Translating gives CASKDTTVEKLFF.

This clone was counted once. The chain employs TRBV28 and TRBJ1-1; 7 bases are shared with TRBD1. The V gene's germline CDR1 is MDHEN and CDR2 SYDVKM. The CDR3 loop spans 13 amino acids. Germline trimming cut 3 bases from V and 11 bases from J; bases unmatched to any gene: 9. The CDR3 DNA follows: TGTGCCAGCAGTTTCAGGGCGGGGACAGCTGCTTTCTTT. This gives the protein CASSFRAGTAAFF.

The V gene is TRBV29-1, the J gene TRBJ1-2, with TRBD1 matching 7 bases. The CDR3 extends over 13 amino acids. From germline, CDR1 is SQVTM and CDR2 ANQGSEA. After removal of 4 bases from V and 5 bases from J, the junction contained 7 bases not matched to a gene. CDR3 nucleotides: TGCAGCGTTGTGGACAGGAGCACTTATGGCTACACCTTC. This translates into CSVVDRSTYGYTF.

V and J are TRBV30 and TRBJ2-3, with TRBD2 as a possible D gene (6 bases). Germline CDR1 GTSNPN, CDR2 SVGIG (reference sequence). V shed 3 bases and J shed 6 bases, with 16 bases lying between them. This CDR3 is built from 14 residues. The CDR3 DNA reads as TGTGCCTGGAGACCGGGACTTAGCGTTGATACGCAGTATTTT. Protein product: CAWRPGLSVDTQYF.

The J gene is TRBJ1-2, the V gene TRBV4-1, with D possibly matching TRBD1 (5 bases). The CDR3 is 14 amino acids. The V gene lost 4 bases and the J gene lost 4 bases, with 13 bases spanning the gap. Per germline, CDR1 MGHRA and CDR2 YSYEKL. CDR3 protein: CASSPEGVSYGYTF. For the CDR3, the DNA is TGCGCCAGCAGCCCCGAAGGGGTTAGCTATGGCTACACCTTC.

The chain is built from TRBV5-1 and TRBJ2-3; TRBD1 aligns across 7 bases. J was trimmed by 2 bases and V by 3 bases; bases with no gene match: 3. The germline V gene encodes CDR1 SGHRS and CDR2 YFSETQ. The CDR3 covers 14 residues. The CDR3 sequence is CASSSTGNTDTQYF. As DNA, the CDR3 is TGCGCCAGCAGCTCGACAGGGAACACAGATACGCAGTATTTT.

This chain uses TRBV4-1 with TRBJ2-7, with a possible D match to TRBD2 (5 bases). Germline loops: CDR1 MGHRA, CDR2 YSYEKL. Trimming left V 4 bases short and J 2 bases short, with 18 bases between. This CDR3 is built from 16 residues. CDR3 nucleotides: TGCGCCAGCAGCCCCGGCGGGTTTTCTGTGCCCTACGAGCAGTACTTC. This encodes CASSPGGFSVPYEQYF.

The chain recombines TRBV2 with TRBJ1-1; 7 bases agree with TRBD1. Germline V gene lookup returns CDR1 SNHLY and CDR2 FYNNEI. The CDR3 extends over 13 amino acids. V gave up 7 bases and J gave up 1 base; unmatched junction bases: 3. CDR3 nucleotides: TGTGCCAGCAATAGGGACAGGAACACTGAAGCTTTCTTT. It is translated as CASNRDRNTEAFF.

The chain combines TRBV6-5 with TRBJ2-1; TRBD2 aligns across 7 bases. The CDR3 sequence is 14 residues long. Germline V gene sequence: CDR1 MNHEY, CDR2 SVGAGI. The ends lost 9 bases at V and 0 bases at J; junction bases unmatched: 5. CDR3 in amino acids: CASQLAFSYNEQFF. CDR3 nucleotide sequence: TGTGCCAGTCAACTAGCGTTCTCCTACAATGAGCAGTTCTTC.

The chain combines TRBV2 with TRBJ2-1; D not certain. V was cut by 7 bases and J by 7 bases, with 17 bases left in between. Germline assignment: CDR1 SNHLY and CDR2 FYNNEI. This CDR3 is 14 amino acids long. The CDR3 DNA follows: TGTGCCAGCACAAGTCCGGCAGGTCGGAATGAGCAGTTCTTC. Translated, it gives CASTSPAGRNEQFF.

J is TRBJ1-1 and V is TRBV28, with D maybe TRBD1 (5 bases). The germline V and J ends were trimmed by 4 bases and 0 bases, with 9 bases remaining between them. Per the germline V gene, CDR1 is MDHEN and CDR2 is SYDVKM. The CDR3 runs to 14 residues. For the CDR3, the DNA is TGTGCCAGCAGTTACTCGGACATGAACACTGAAGCTTTCTTT. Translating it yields CASSYSDMNTEAFF.

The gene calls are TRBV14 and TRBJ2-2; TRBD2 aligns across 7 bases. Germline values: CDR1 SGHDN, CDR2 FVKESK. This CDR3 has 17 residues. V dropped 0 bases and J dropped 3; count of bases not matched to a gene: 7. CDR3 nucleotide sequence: TGTGCCAGCAGCCAAGATCTTCGGGGGGTGTACACCGGGGAGCTGTTTTTT. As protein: CASSQDLRGVYTGELFF.

The CDR3 loop is CASSLEGGAITDTQYF. DNA of the CDR3: TGCGCCAGCAGCCTCGAGGGGGGGGCTATCACAGATACGCAGTATTTT. The chain links TRBV5-1 to TRBJ2-3, with D maybe TRBD2 (7 bases). The germline CDR1 and CDR2 sequences are SGHRS and YFSETQ. CDR3 size: 16 residues. The V and J ends lost 4 bases and 2 bases respectively, with 17 bases between them.

The CDR3 loop is CASAENSYNEQFF. The CDR3 DNA reads TGTGCCAGTGCGGAGAACTCCTACAATGAGCAGTTCTTC. The rearrangement uses TRBV2 and TRBJ2-1; D unclear. Germline assignment: CDR1 SNHLY and CDR2 FYNNEI. The CDR3 is 13 amino acids. The V end was cut by 9 bases, the J end by 0 bases, with 9 bases between.

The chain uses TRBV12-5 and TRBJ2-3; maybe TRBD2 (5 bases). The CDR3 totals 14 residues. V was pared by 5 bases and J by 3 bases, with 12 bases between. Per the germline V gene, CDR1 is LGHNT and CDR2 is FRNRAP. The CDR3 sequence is CASGRTEGTDTQYF. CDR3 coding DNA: TGTGCTAGTGGTCGAACCGAGGGAACAGATACGCAGTATTTT.

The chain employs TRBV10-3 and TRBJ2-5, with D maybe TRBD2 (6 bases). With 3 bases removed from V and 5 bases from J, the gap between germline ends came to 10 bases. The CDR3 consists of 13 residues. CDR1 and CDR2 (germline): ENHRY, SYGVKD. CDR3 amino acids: CAISEGGFETQYF. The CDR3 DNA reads TGTGCCATCAGTGAAGGAGGGTTCGAGACCCAGTACTTC.

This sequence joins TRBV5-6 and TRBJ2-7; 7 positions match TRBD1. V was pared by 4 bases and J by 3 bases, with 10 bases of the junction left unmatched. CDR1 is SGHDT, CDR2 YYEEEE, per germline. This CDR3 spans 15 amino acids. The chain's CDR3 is CASSDQGDSLYEQYV. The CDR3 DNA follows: TGTGCCAGCAGCGACCAAGGGGACAGCCTCTACGAGCAGTACGTC.

CDR3 sequence reads: CASSRIRGRTYNEQFF. As DNA, the CDR3 is TGTGCCAGCAGCCGCATAAGAGGTAGAACCTACAATGAGCAGTTCTTC. V usage is TRBV5-5 and J usage is TRBJ2-1; no reliable D call. Germline values: CDR1 SGHKS, CDR2 YYEKEE (reference sequence). The V and J ends lost 4 bases and 2 bases respectively, with 16 bases between them. The CDR3 has 16 amino acids.

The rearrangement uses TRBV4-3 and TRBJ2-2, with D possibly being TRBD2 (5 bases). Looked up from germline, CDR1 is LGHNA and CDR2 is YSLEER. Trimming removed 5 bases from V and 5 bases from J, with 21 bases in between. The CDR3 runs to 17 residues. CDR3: CASSTTQLTGSTGELFF. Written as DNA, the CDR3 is TGCGCCAGCAGCACCACTCAACTGACGGGGTCGACCGGGGAGCTGTTTTTT.